This TCR beta chain was observed in a study of T cells expressing NK-cell markers. Study results and limitations: These same clonotypes (in a few donors) also led the CD3+CD56-NKG2C+ fraction.

A word on this clonotype: What it binds is not known.

From its re-call of the 5' RACE reads, TCRdb lists each CDR3 protein once, without DNA. The sample totals under 500,000 distinct CDR3 sequences. This sequence originates from a woman aged 18 to 69 in good health. Material: blood T cells: a sorted CD56 or NKG2C T cell subset, CD4+ or CD8+ T cells, or bulk PBMC T cells (not recorded which).

The CDR3 sequence is CASSRQQRTVNQETQYF. The chain combines TRBV7-2 with TRBJ2-5. Germline CDR1 SGHTA, CDR2 FQGNSA. This CDR3 is built from 17 residues.